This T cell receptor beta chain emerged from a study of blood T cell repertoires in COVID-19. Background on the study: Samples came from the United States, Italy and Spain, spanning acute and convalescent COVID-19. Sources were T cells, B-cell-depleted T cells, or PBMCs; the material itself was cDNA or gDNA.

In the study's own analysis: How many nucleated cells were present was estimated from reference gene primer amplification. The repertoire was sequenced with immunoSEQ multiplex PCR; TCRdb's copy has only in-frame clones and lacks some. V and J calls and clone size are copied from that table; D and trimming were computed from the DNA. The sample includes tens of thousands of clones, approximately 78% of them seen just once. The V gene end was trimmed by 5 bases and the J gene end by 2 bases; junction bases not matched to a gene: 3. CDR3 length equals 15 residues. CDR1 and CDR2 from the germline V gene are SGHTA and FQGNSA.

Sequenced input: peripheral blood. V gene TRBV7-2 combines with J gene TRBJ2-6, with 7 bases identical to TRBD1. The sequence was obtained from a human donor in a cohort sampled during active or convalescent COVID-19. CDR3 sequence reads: CASSPGTAGANVLTF. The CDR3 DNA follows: TGTGCCAGCAGCCCAGGGACAGCTGGGGCCAACGTCCTGACTTTC.